The present T cell receptor (beta chain) was sequenced within a study of shared clonotypes between healthy human individuals. Trimming at V came to 0 bases and at J to 4 bases, leaving 7 bases not matched to a gene. The CDR3 spans 17 residues. Germline loops: CDR1 LNHNV, CDR2 YYDKDF (reference sequence). Some clones are missing from TCRdb's copy, which holds only in-frame ones; the method was immunoSEQ multiplex PCR. The table records 2 million to 2.5 million clones, approximately 96% of them present only once. The sequenced material came from naive CD4+ T cells sorted from blood. Subset in this sample: CD45RA+ positively selected. This rearrangement joins TRBV15 to TRBJ2-5; 11 bases agree with TRBD2. This sequence originates from a man between 18 and 29 years old in good health. The CDR3 DNA sequence: TGTGCCACCAGCAGAGATTTAGCGGGGGGGTCTGGAGAGACCCAGTACTTC. Translating it yields CATSRDLAGGSGETQYF.